The source of this T cell receptor (beta chain) is a study of shared clonotypes between healthy human individuals. TCRdb keeps only in-frame clones here, not all; method: immunoSEQ multiplex PCR. The sample consists of about 480,000 clones, almost 80% of them appearing once. V was clipped by 6 bases and J by 1 base, with 15 bases between them. This CDR3 comprises 15 residues. Germline CDR1 MNHEY, CDR2 SMNVEV (reference sequence). As regards this clone: Its target is unknown.

Points from the study as a whole: The represented genetic and exposure-history diversity was limited by the small number of donors.

The source is a woman aged 40 to 50 in good health. Some clones in this sample may be carry-over from other donors' samples. Sample: PBMCs. The chain links TRBV27 to TRBJ1-1; no clear D. Here the CDR3 DNA reads TGTGCCAGCAGCCCGAGTACCACAGCGAACACTGAAGCTTTCTTT. Its translation is CASSPSTTANTEAFF.